Shown below are 17 T cell receptor beta chains from a single sample sequenced in a study of EBV T-cell therapy then PD-1 blockade in nasopharyngeal carcinoma. Profiled with immunoSEQ multiplex PCR; TCRdb holds only in-frame clones, not every one. The data contain tens of thousands of clones, 82% of them singletons. The treatment denotes: AdE1-LMPpoly-expanded autologous EBV-specific T-cell therapy followed by anti-PD-1 nivolumab. Which antigens these TCRs recognize remains unknown. Sequences were derived from CD8+ T cells from blood, sampled at day -245 from a patient whose treatment included autologous EBV-specific T cells and nivolumab. Receptor source: a man aged 35 to 55 with nasopharyngeal carcinoma.

This chain connects TRBV4-3 to TRBJ2-7; D possibly corresponds to TRBD1 (5 bases). Trimming stripped 0 bases from V and 2 bases from J, with 11 bases between. Germline V CDR1 and CDR2: LGHNA, YSLEER. The CDR3 is 15 residues long. CDR3 in amino acids: CASSQDRSRAYEQYF. The CDR3, as DNA: TGCGCCAGCAGCCAAGATCGAAGCAGGGCCTACGAGCAGTACTTC.

The chain is built from TRBV24-1 and TRBJ2-6, with D tentatively TRBD1 (5 bases). This CDR3 is 13 amino acids long. Germline assignment: CDR1 KGHDR and CDR2 SFDVKD. Trimming pared 12 bases from V and 0 bases from J, leaving 8 bases between. The CDR3 sequence is CAVRDSGANVLTF. The CDR3 DNA reads TGTGCCGTCAGGGACTCTGGGGCCAACGTCCTGACTTTC.

This clone was seen a handful of times. This chain uses TRBV5-6 with TRBJ2-3, with TRBD1 matching 8 bases. Germline CDR1 reads SGHDT; CDR2 reads YYEEEE. The V and J ends lost 4 bases and 2 bases, in that order; junction bases with no gene match: 6. This CDR3 is built from 15 residues. CDR3 region: CASSIGTGVTDTQYF. CDR3 bases: TGTGCCAGCAGCATCGGGACAGGAGTCACAGATACGCAGTATTTT.

CDR3 loop: CASSLRYSNQPQHF. The CDR3 coding sequence is TGTGCCAGCAGCTTGAGGTATAGCAATCAGCCCCAGCATTTT. The chain carries TRBV7-8 and TRBJ1-5; no clear D gene. Deletions cut 3 bases from V and 0 bases from J, with 6 bases between. The CDR3 has 14 residues. The germline V gene has CDR1 SGHVS and CDR2 FQNEAQ.

The V and J genes are TRBV6-1 and TRBJ1-1; a possible D gene is TRBD1 (6 bases). The germline V and J ends were trimmed by 1 base and 1 base, with 7 bases remaining between them. The CDR3 is 14 amino acids. CDR1 and CDR2 from the germline V gene are MNHNS and SASEGT. The CDR3 is CASSEGTENTEAFF. Written as DNA, the CDR3 is TGTGCCAGCAGTGAAGGGACAGAGAACACTGAAGCTTTCTTT.

The V and J genes are TRBV6-5 and TRBJ2-7; tentative D call: TRBD1 (6 bases). Germline CDR1 is MNHEY and CDR2 is SVGAGI. The CDR3 sequence is 15 residues long. The V gene lost 2 bases and the J gene lost 1 base, with 12 bases spanning the gap. CDR3 region: CASSYLQGFSYEQYF. The CDR3 region has the DNA TGTGCCAGCAGTTACCTACAGGGCTTTTCCTACGAGCAGTACTTC.

The CDR3 loop is CASSWSPGHTEAFF. The CDR3 nucleotides read TGCGCCAGCAGTTGGTCCCCGGGCCACACTGAAGCTTTCTTT. This chain connects TRBV5-1 to TRBJ1-1, with unresolved D. Per the germline V gene, CDR1 is SGHRS and CDR2 is YFSETQ. CDR3 size: 14 residues. V was cut by 5 bases and J by 3 bases, with 14 bases left in between. Variable domain in full (rest from reference TRBV5-1 and TRBJ1-1): KAGVTQTPRYLIKTRGQQVTLSCSPISGHRSVSWYQQTPGQGLQFLFEYFSETQRNKGNFPGRFSGRQFSNSRSEMNVSTLELGDSALYLCASSWSPGHTEAFFGQGTRLTVV.

The chain has TRBV25-1 and TRBJ2-7; D uncertain. The CDR3 length is 12 residues. Germline-derived CDR1 and CDR2 are MGHDK and SYGVNS. Trimming took off 8 bases at V and 0 bases at J, with 8 bases between the two ends. The CDR3 coding sequence is TGTGCCAGCGGGCCCGGCTCCTACGAGCAGTACTTC. It yields the protein CASGPGSYEQYF.

The chain combines TRBV15 with TRBJ1-2; no reliable D call. V was clipped by 1 base and J by 0 bases, with 12 bases between them. The germline CDR1 and CDR2 sequences are LNHNV and YYDKDF (reference sequence). The CDR3 is 16 amino acids. The CDR3 sequence is CATSRGAAPTNYGYTF. In nucleotides, the CDR3 is TGTGCCACCAGCAGAGGGGCCGCCCCGACTAACTATGGCTACACCTTC.

The chain is built from TRBV6-5 and TRBJ1-4; 7 positions match TRBD1. Germline lookup yields CDR1 MNHEY and CDR2 SVGAGI. The V gene end was trimmed by 6 bases and the J gene end by 0 bases; junction bases not matched to a gene: 4. This CDR3 contains 15 residues. The CDR3 region is CASRTGLPTNEKLFF. The DNA of the CDR3 is TGTGCCAGCAGGACAGGGCTGCCAACTAATGAAAAACTGTTTTTT.

In DNA, the CDR3 is TGTGCCAGCAGTACCTCCCACTTAGCGGGGGGGAACACCGGGGAGCTGTTTTTT. Translated: CASSTSHLAGGNTGELFF. The V call is TRBV28, the J call TRBJ2-2; 10 bases are a match to TRBD2. The CDR3 runs to 18 residues. Trimming took 5 bases from V and 1 from J; bases not matched to a gene: 10. CDR1 and CDR2 (germline): MDHEN, SYDVKM. Full variable domain (remainder filled in from reference TRBV28 and TRBJ2-2): DVKVTQSSRYLVKRTGEKVFLECVQDMDHENMFWYRQDPGLGLRLIYFSYDVKMKEKGDIPEGYSVSREKKERFSLILESASTNQTSMYLCASSTSHLAGGNTGELFFGEGSRLTVL.

The chain joins TRBV9 to TRBJ2-3; D not certain. V lost 3 bases, J lost 0 bases, and 11 bases lay in between. This CDR3 is 15 amino acids long. Germline CDR1 is SGDLS and CDR2 is YYNGEE. The CDR3, as DNA: TGTGCCAGCAGCGGCGGAAGCGTCAGCACAGATACGCAGTATTTT. Translated, it gives CASSGGSVSTDTQYF.

This chain joins TRBV7-6 and TRBJ1-4; 8 positions match TRBD1. CDR1 is SGHVS, CDR2 FNYEAQ, per germline. This CDR3 contains 14 residues. V lost 3 bases and J lost 7; bases outside the gene matches: 4. The CDR3 region is CASSFQGAGEKLFF. The CDR3 bases are TGTGCCAGCAGCTTTCAGGGGGCAGGTGAAAAACTGTTTTTT.

The chain employs TRBV6-6 and TRBJ1-6; D remains ambiguous. Germline assignment: CDR1 MNHNY and CDR2 SVGAGI (reference sequence). There are 14 residues in the CDR3. V dropped 2 bases and J dropped 7 bases, with 9 bases sitting between them. CDR3 in amino acids: CASSYKGSNSPLHF. In nucleotides, the CDR3 is TGTGCCAGCAGTTACAAGGGTTCGAATTCACCCCTCCACTTT.

V usage is TRBV28 and J usage is TRBJ2-7; no firm D call. The V end lost 6 bases, the J end lost 7 bases, and 19 bases lay between the germline ends. Looked up from germline, CDR1 is MDHEN and CDR2 is SYDVKM. The CDR3 has 14 amino acids. CDR3 residues: CASRKWGSSEEQYF. CDR3 nucleotide sequence: TGTGCCAGCAGAAAGTGGGGATCTTCGGAGGAGCAGTACTTC.

The CDR3 here is CASSPNTPEGELFF. CDR3 in DNA: TGTGCCAGCAGCCCCAACACCCCTGAAGGGGAGCTGTTTTTT. The chain employs TRBV9 and TRBJ2-2; D is unresolved. Trimming stripped 4 bases from V and 8 bases from J, with 15 bases between. The CDR3 is 14 amino acids. Germline V gene data show CDR1 as SGDLS and CDR2 as YYNGEE.

This chain links TRBV10-3 with TRBJ2-7; a weak D match, TRBD2 (6 bases). The CDR3 extends over 14 amino acids. CDR1 is ENHRY and CDR2 is SYGVKD in the germline V gene. Trimming pared 0 bases from V and 6 bases from J, leaving 12 bases between. This chain's CDR3 is CAISESTGTREQYF. DNA of the CDR3: TGTGCCATCAGTGAGTCGACTGGGACTCGCGAGCAGTACTTC.